This T cell receptor beta chain was found in a study of T cells after yellow fever vaccination. This clonotype was counted only a few times. Per germline, CDR1 SGHRS and CDR2 YFSETQ. The V segment lost 0 bases and the J segment 5 bases; nucleotides outside the gene matches: 8. CDR3 size: 16 residues. Conversion of TCR transcripts into cDNA relied on 5'RACE template switching, which added a universal primer site and UMIs. TCRdb itself ran the 5' RACE reads through MiXCR, one entry per CDR3 protein. The sample shows hundreds of thousands of distinct CDR3 sequences, about 14% of them seen only once. J is TRBJ2-5 and V is TRBV5-1; TRBD1 matches at 9 bases. Sequencing used PBMCs, obtained on the day of the yellow fever booster vaccination. This clonotype originated in a man aged 25 to 45 who received the YFV17D yellow fever vaccine. The CDR3 nucleotides read TGCGCCAGCAGCTTGGATGGACAGGGGTTCAGGGAGACCCAGTACTTC. Its translation: CASSLDGQGFRETQYF.